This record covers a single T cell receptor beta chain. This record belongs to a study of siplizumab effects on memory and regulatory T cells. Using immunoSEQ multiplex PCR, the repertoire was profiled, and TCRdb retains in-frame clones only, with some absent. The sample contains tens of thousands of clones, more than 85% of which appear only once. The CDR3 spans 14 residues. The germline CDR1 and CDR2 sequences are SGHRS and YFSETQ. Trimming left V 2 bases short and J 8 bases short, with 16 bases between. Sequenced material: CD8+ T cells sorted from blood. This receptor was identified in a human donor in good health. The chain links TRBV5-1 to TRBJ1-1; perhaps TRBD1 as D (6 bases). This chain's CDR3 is CASSLTGYKAEAFF. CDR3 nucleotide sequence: TGCGCCAGCAGCTTAACAGGGTATAAGGCGGAAGCTTTCTTT.